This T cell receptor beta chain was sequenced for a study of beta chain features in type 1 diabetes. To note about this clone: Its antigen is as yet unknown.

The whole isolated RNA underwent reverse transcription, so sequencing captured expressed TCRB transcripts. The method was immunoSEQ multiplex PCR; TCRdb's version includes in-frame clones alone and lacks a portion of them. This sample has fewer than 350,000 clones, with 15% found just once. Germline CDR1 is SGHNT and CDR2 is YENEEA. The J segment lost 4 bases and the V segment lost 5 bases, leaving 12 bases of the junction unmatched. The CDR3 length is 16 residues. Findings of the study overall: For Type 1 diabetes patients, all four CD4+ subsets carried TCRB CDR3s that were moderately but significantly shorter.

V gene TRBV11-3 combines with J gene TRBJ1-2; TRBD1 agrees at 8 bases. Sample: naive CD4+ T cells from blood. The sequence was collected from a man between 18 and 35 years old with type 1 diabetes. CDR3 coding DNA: TGTGCCAGCAGCACAACCCAGGGGGCGGTTATCTATGGCTACACCTTC. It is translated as CASSTTQGAVIYGYTF.